Listed below are T cell receptor beta chains from one sample, sequenced in a study of early T cells in non-severe SARS-CoV-2 infection. MiXCR, applied by TCRdb to the 5' RACE reads, yields one record per CDR3 protein. The profile covers approximately 76,000 distinct CDR3 sequences, with roughly 12% appearing a single time and approximately 2.5% taken by the ten largest. Sequenced material: whole blood. These receptors were collected from an adult who was a healthcare worker with PCR-confirmed SARS-CoV-2 infection or an uninfected control (not recorded which). CDR3s include the opening cysteine and the closing phenylalanine or tryptophan. The order of the fields is clone size, CDR3 length, D gene, V gene, J gene, CDR3 DNA, CDR3 protein. The D gene is left open where the match is weak. Only some rows state a clone size, as once, few, many or a class for expanded clones.

few	13	NA	TRBV28	TRBJ2-5	TGTGCCAGCAGTTTTGATCTAGACGAGACCCAGTACTTC	CASSFDLDETQYF
NA	13	NA	TRBV6-6	TRBJ1-6	TGTGCCGCCCAGAGTTACTATAATTCACCCCTCCACTTT	CAAQSYYNSPLHF
many	15	NA	TRBV7-9	TRBJ2-2	TGTGCCAGCAGCTTCTCGGGGGCGAACACCGGGGAGCTGTTTTTT	CASSFSGANTGELFF
NA	17	TRBD1	TRBV9	TRBJ2-6	TGTGCCAGCAGCGCAGCCATAGGGGGCGGCGAGCCCAACGTCCTGACTTTC	CASSAAIGGGEPNVLTF
NA	16	NA	TRBV7-9	TRBJ2-3	TGTGCCAGCAGAGATCCACTTAGCGGCGAGGCAGATACGCAGTATTTT	CASRDPLSGEADTQYF
NA	14	TRBD1	TRBV5-6	TRBJ1-3	TGTGCCAGCAGCTGGACAGGACCTGGAAACACCATATATTTT	CASSWTGPGNTIYF
few	15	NA	TRBV12-3/TRBV12-4	TRBJ1-3	TGTGCCAGCAGTTTCTGGCAGGGAACTGGAAACACCATATATTTT	CASSFWQGTGNTIYF
NA	14	NA	TRBV6-5	TRBJ1-2	TGTGCCAGCACCCTGCGGAGGGGGGGCTATGGCTACACCTTC	CASTLRRGGYGYTF
many	15	NA	TRBV28	TRBJ2-7	TGTGCCAGCAGTCCTCGTCGGGAAAGAGACTACGGGCAGTACTTC	CASSPRRERDYGQYF
many	15	NA	TRBV12-3/TRBV12-4	TRBJ1-5	TGTGCCAGCAGTCTTGGGACTCCCTCAGGTCAGCCCCAGCATTTT	CASSLGTPSGQPQHF
NA	18	TRBD1	TRBV24-1	TRBJ2-2	TGTGCCACCAGTGATTTGCTCCCCGGACAGGGGGCGTCCGGGGAGCTGTTTTTT	CATSDLLPGQGASGELFF
many	14	NA	TRBV10-1	TRBJ2-7	TGCGCCAGCAGTGATAGGGAATCCTACTACGAGCAGTACTTC	CASSDRESYYEQYF
many	14	TRBD1	TRBV5-4	TRBJ2-7	TGTGCCAGCAGCTCGACAGGGGGCCTCTACGAGCAGTACTTC	CASSSTGGLYEQYF
NA	15	TRBD2	TRBV6-4	TRBJ2-1	TGTGCCAGCAGCCCACTAGCGGGGGGGCCCAATGAGCAGTTCTTC	CASSPLAGGPNEQFF
few	13	NA	TRBV7-9	TRBJ2-6	TGTGCCAGCAGCCCGGACGGGGCCAACGTCCTGACTTTC	CASSPDGANVLTF
few	15	TRBD1	TRBV7-8	TRBJ1-5	TGTGCCAGCAGCTTGGTAGACAGGGAAGATCAGCCCCAGCATTTT	CASSLVDREDQPQHF
few	16	TRBD2	TRBV27	TRBJ2-4	TGTGCCAGCAGTCCCCAGGGGCTAGCGGGAGAAAGCATTCAGTACTTC	CASSPQGLAGESIQYF
few	15	NA	TRBV19	TRBJ2-5	TGTGCCAGTAATCACCCCGGGACGGACCAAGAGACCCAGTACTTC	CASNHPGTDQETQYF
many	15	NA	TRBV10-2	TRBJ2-3	TGCGCCAGCAGGGGCGGACAGTCTTACACAGATACGCAGTATTTT	CASRGGQSYTDTQYF
NA	13	TRBD2	TRBV10-2	TRBJ2-1	TGCGCCAGCAGCGGGACTAAAAAAAATGAGCAGTTCTTC	CASSGTKKNEQFF
few	14	TRBD2	TRBV7-9	TRBJ2-7	TGTGCCAGCAGCTTCGGGGGGACGATCTACGAGCAGTACTTC	CASSFGGTIYEQYF
many	13	TRBD1	TRBV29-1	TRBJ2-7	TGCAGCGTTCCGGGACAGGGCAACTACGAGCAGTACTTC	CSVPGQGNYEQYF
many	16	NA	TRBV28	TRBJ1-4	TGTGCCAGCATCCTTTCCTCGGGGGCCCTTAATGAAAAACTGTTTTTT	CASILSSGALNEKLFF